In this sample, the clone carrying this TCR beta chain turned up many times. Its target is unknown. The CDR3 length is 16 residues. V was clipped by 0 bases and J by 0 bases, with 11 bases between them. CDR1 and CDR2 from the germline V gene are DFQATT and SNEGSKA (reference sequence). This sample is drawn from a study of T-cell reconstitution after alpha-beta-depleted transplantation in children. Preparation of the TCRbeta library was carried out with unique molecular identifiers. TCRdb re-called the PCR reads with MiXCR, one entry per CDR3 protein. The table includes about 97,000 distinct CDR3 sequences, around 6% detected once. Study-wide results and caveats: Surviving recipient T cells and thymic progenitors produced the high day-60 TCRbeta diversity seen in some patients. After one year, T-cell counts and TCRbeta diversity mostly came from new T cells. After transplant, at about two months, alpha-beta T cells were reportedly derived from several hundred expanded graft clones.

This clonotype was sampled from a female patient aged 2 to 10 who had a stem cell transplant for Fanconi anemia, so the T cells may come from the graft donor. The gene calls are TRBV20-1 and TRBJ1-4; D is uncertain. Sequenced here: PBMCs, mostly from graft donor cells, sampled 60 days after TCRalphabeta/CD19-depleted stem cell transplant. The DNA for the CDR3 is TGCAGTGCTAGAGATATGGGGAAGGCAACTAATGAAAAACTGTTTTTT. This gives the protein CSARDMGKATNEKLFF.